This TCR beta chain was documented in a study of post-analysis software for immune sequencing data. The study, taken as a whole, reports: Multiple sclerosis was associated with a significant reduction in normalized Chao1 diversity relative to controls.

This clonotype was counted a few times. What it recognizes is unknown. V lost 4 bases to trimming and J lost 4 bases, with 12 bases between them. This CDR3 contains 14 residues. From germline, CDR1 is MGHDK and CDR2 SYGVNS. The TCR beta cDNA libraries contained unique molecular identifiers. TCRdb independently ran MiXCR on the PCR reads; one entry per CDR3 protein. The sample lists 150,000 or so distinct CDR3 sequences, 30% to 45% occurring once. Sample: blood, taken after autologous hematopoietic stem cell transplantation. The receptor's source is a girl between 5 and 17 years old with multiple sclerosis. The genes are TRBV25-1 and TRBJ2-3; D not resolved. This CDR3 reads CASSALSGPDTQYF. The CDR3, as DNA: TGTGCCAGCAGTGCCCTTTCGGGCCCAGATACGCAGTATTTT.